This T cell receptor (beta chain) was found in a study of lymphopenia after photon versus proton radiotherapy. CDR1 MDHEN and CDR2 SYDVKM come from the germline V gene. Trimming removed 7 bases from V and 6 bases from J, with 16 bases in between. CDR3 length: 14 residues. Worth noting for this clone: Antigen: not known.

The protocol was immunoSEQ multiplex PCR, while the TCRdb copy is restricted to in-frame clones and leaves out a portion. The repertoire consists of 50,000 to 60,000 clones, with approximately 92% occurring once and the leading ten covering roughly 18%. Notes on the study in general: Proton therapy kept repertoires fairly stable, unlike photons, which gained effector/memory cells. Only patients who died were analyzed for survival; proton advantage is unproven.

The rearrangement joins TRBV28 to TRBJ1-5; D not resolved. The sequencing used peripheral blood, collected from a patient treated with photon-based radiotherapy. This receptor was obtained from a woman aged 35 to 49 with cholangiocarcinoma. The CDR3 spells CASNRAGVSQPQHF. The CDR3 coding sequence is TGTGCCAGCAATCGTGCCGGGGTTAGTCAGCCCCAGCATTTT.